The 23 T cell receptor beta chains presented below share a single source sample, sequenced in a study of T cell changes during pregnancy in multiple sclerosis. TCRdb's copy holds only in-frame clones and misses some; the assay was immunoSEQ multiplex PCR. There are about 50,000 clones in the sample; about nine tenths occur only once, and 0.5% to 0.6% lies in the top ten. The specimen was CD4+ T cells from peripheral blood mononuclear cells, collected after pregnancy. Receptor source: a female donor with multiple sclerosis, enrolled in a pregnancy study.

This chain links TRBV5-1 with TRBJ2-1; 7 bases map to TRBD2. Germline assignment: CDR1 SGHRS and CDR2 YFSETQ. The ends lost 4 bases at V and 6 bases at J; junction bases unmatched: 7. The CDR3 sequence is 14 residues long. In nucleotides, the CDR3 is TGCGCCAGCAGCGTGTCGGGAGGAGGCAATGAGCAGTTCTTC. Amino acids: CASSVSGGGNEQFF.

J is TRBJ2-7 and V is TRBV18; no clear D gene. The CDR3 runs 16 residues. From germline, CDR1 is KGHSH and CDR2 LQKENI. The V end lost 1 base, the J end lost 5 bases, and 18 bases lay between the germline ends. As DNA, the CDR3 is TGTGCCAGCTCACCACTTGGGTCGCACAGAGCTGACGAGCAGTACTTC. This translates into CASSPLGSHRADEQYF.

The chain combines TRBV5-1 with TRBJ1-4; the match to TRBD1 covers 8 bases. Germline CDR1 reads SGHRS; CDR2 reads YFSETQ. This CDR3 has 14 amino acids. The V and J ends lost 2 bases and 7 bases, in that order; junction bases with no gene match: 4. CDR3 region: CASSFAGGSEKLFF. CDR3 DNA sequence: TGCGCCAGCAGCTTTGCAGGGGGCAGTGAAAAACTGTTTTTT.

The J gene is TRBJ2-7, the V gene TRBV5-4; a possible D gene is TRBD2 (5 bases). The V end was cut by 4 bases, the J end by 0 bases, with 14 bases between. This CDR3 spans 15 amino acids. Germline V gene lookup returns CDR1 SGHNT and CDR2 YYREEE (reference sequence). DNA for the CDR3: TGTGCCAGCAGCGGAAGAGCGGATCTCTCCTACGAGCAGTACTTC. Translated, it gives CASSGRADLSYEQYF.

The chain couples TRBV5-1 to TRBJ2-1; 7 nucleotides agree with TRBD2. Germline assignment: CDR1 SGHRS and CDR2 YFSETQ. The CDR3 is 15 residues long. V lost 5 bases and J lost 5; bases outside the gene matches: 10. The CDR3 DNA sequence: TGCGCCAGCAGTAAACAACCCGGGACTAACAATGAGCAGTTCTTC. This encodes CASSKQPGTNNEQFF.

This clone was recorded a few times. The chain joins TRBV7-2 to TRBJ2-5; 7 bases are shared with TRBD2. This CDR3 is built from 13 residues. Unmatched junction bases numbered 5, after V lost 6 bases and J lost 4 bases. Germline CDR1 is SGHTA and CDR2 is FQGNSA. The CDR3 spells CASRPLARETQYF. The CDR3 bases are TGTGCCAGCAGACCACTAGCGAGAGAGACCCAGTACTTC.

V usage is TRBV18 and J usage is TRBJ2-7; 9 positions match TRBD1. From germline, CDR1 is KGHSH and CDR2 LQKENI. This CDR3 region has 17 residues. Losses at the gene ends were 6 bases for V and 5 bases for J; bases not matched to a gene: 17. CDR3 sequence: CASSRHRDRESTHEQYF. The DNA for the CDR3 is TGTGCCAGCTCCCGCCACCGGGACAGGGAATCGACCCACGAGCAGTACTTC.

Remarks on this clone: The junction shows a germline mismatch at one end, possibly a read error. CDR3 sequence: CASSLTGGAGRF. CDR3 coding DNA: TGTGCCAGCAGCCTGACAGGGGGCGCGGGTCGGTTC. This sequence joins TRBV5-6 and TRBJ2-7, with 10 bases identical to TRBD1. The CDR3 extends over 12 amino acids. Germline V gene sequence: CDR1 SGHDT, CDR2 YYEEEE. The full variable domain, its missing parts supplied by reference TRBV5-6 and TRBJ2-7, is DAGVTQSPTHLIKTRGQQVTLRCSPKSGHDTVSWYQQALGQGPQFIFQYYEEEERQRGNFPDRFSGHQFPNYSSELNVNALLLGDSALYLCASSLTGGAGRFGPGTRLTVT.

This chain links TRBV28 with TRBJ1-2; D might be TRBD1 (6 bases). There are 10 residues in the CDR3. Germline-derived CDR1 and CDR2 are MDHEN and SYDVKM. V was cut by 5 bases and J by 14 bases, with 12 bases left in between. CDR3 in amino acids: CASSRDTLTF. CDR3 sequence (DNA): TGTGCCAGCAGTCGGGACACCTTAACCTTC.

The V and J genes are TRBV28 and TRBJ2-2, with D uncertain. V dropped 6 bases and J dropped 4 bases, with 9 bases sitting between them. Per the germline V gene, CDR1 is MDHEN and CDR2 is SYDVKM. This CDR3 region has 13 residues. Written as DNA, the CDR3 is TGTGCCAGCAGCCCTTACTTCACCGGGGAGCTGTTTTTT. Translated: CASSPYFTGELFF.

The CDR3: CASSITGATEAFF. CDR3 in DNA: TGTGCCAGTAGTATAACTGGGGCCACTGAAGCTTTCTTT. This chain joins TRBV19 and TRBJ1-1; D is possibly TRBD1 (5 bases). The CDR3 is 13 residues long. V dropped 2 bases and J dropped 4 bases, with 8 bases sitting between them. CDR1 is LNHDA and CDR2 is SQIVND in the germline V gene (reference sequence).

This chain links TRBV6-5 with TRBJ2-3; tentative D call: TRBD2 (6 bases). Trimming cost V 6 bases and J 5 bases, with 18 bases left between them. This CDR3 region has 15 residues. CDR1 is MNHEY and CDR2 is SVGAGI in the germline V gene. The CDR3: CASRLGLSTLDTQYF. DNA of the CDR3: TGTGCCAGCAGGCTGGGACTCTCCACATTAGATACGCAGTATTTT.

The V call is TRBV18, the J call TRBJ2-5; 9 nucleotides align to TRBD1. The length of the CDR3 is 17 residues. V shed 1 base, J shed 5 bases, and the junction held 11 bases outside the gene matches. Looked up from germline, CDR1 is KGHSH and CDR2 is LQKENI. This CDR3 reads CASSPLTVTGGGETQYF. CDR3 sequence (DNA): TGTGCCAGCTCACCACTCACCGTCACAGGGGGCGGGGAGACCCAGTACTTC.

The chain has TRBV6-6 and TRBJ1-5, with D possibly TRBD1 on 5 matching bases. The ends were cut back, 7 bases at V and 7 bases at J, with 14 bases in the middle. In germline, CDR1 is MNHNY, CDR2 SVGAGI (reference sequence). This CDR3 contains 13 residues. The CDR3 region has the DNA TGTGCCAGCATCCAGGGTTCACGCCAGCCCCAGCATTTT. This gives the protein CASIQGSRQPQHF.

J is TRBJ2-3 and V is TRBV28, with a weak D call TRBD1 (6 bases). Germline CDR1 reads MDHEN; CDR2 reads SYDVKM. The CDR3 is 15 residues long. With 4 bases removed from V and 5 bases from J, the gap between germline ends came to 16 bases. The CDR3 here is CASSSRQAVEDTQYF. The CDR3 nucleotides are TGTGCCAGCAGTTCTAGACAGGCGGTGGAAGATACGCAGTATTTT.

V is TRBV2 and J is TRBJ1-1; 8 nucleotides align to TRBD1. Per germline, CDR1 SNHLY and CDR2 FYNNEI. V trimming: 6 bases; J trimming: 4 bases; junction bases outside the gene matches: 16. The CDR3 is made up of 17 amino acids. The CDR3 DNA reads TGTGCCAGCAGCGCGATCCAGGGGGCCGGAGGAATCACTGAAGCTTTCTTT. Its translation: CASSAIQGAGGITEAFF.

A single count supports this clone. The chain has TRBV21-1 and TRBJ1-5; TRBD1, the table's D call, was not compared with the DNA. TRBV21-1 is reported as a pseudogene. The CDR3 has 16 amino acids. In DNA form, the CDR3 reads TGTGCCAGCAGCAAATTGGGGCAGCTTAGCAATCAGCCCCAGCATTTT. Encoded protein: CASSKLGQLSNQPQHF.

The rearrangement uses TRBV11-1 and TRBJ2-3, with 7 bases matching TRBD2. The CDR3 spans 15 residues. CDR1 and CDR2 (germline): SGHAT, FQDESV (reference sequence). J gave up 4 bases and V 3 bases, and 7 bases lay outside the gene matches. CDR3 sequence: CASSLITGRPDTQYF. CDR3 coding DNA: TGTGCCAGCAGCTTGATTACCGGGAGGCCAGATACGCAGTATTTT.

This chain uses TRBV7-9 with TRBJ2-1; TRBD2 might be the D (6 bases). Trimming removed 8 bases from V and 1 base from J, with 18 bases in between. Germline lookup yields CDR1 SEHNR and CDR2 FQNEAQ (reference sequence). The length of the CDR3 is 16 residues. CDR3 region: CASGKGGTNSYNEQFF. Written as DNA, the CDR3 is TGTGCCAGCGGGAAAGGAGGGACGAATTCCTACAATGAGCAGTTCTTC.

The V call is TRBV6-6, the J call TRBJ1-5; 8 nucleotides line up with TRBD1. Germline CDR1 reads MNHNY; CDR2 reads SVGAGI (reference sequence). The CDR3 spans 15 residues. Trimming cost V 6 bases and J 4 bases; bases outside gene matches: 8. The chain's CDR3 is CASRNGQGENQPQHF. The CDR3 nucleotides read TGTGCCAGCAGAAACGGACAGGGCGAAAATCAGCCCCAGCATTTT.

The chain employs TRBV7-9 and TRBJ1-4, with D perhaps matching TRBD1 (5 bases). The CDR3 sequence is 14 residues long. V lost 5 bases, J lost 4 bases, and 11 bases lay in between. The germline V gene encodes CDR1 SEHNR and CDR2 FQNEAQ (reference sequence). The DNA of the CDR3 is TGTGCCAGCAGCCTTAGGGGCTTTAATGAAAAACTGTTTTTT. Translating gives CASSLRGFNEKLFF.

The chain uses TRBV27 and TRBJ1-2; TRBD1 matches at 7 bases. CDR1 and CDR2 from the germline V gene are MNHEY and SMNVEV (reference sequence). With 4 bases clipped from V and 8 bases from J, the junction kept 4 bases outside the gene matches. CDR3 length: 12 residues. CDR3: CASSSRGSGYTF. CDR3 sequence (DNA): TGTGCCAGCAGTTCCAGGGGGAGCGGCTACACCTTC.

This chain links TRBV5-6 with TRBJ2-2, with TRBD2 identical over 12 bases. This CDR3 has 17 amino acids. The ends lost 4 bases at V and 2 bases at J; junction bases unmatched: 6. The V gene's germline CDR1 is SGHDT and CDR2 YYEEEE. The CDR3 loop reads CASSLRTSGINTGELFF. The DNA for the CDR3 is TGTGCCAGCAGCCTCCGGACTAGCGGGATAAACACCGGGGAGCTGTTTTTT. The whole variable domain, filled in from reference TRBV5-6 and TRBJ2-2, reads DAGVTQSPTHLIKTRGQQVTLRCSPKSGHDTVSWYQQALGQGPQFIFQYYEEEERQRGNFPDRFSGHQFPNYSSELNVNALLLGDSALYLCASSLRTSGINTGELFFGEGSRLTVL.